A selection of T cell receptor beta chains follows, all from one sample in a study of glioma-infiltrating T cells. TCRdb re-called the multiplex PCR reads with MiXCR, one entry per CDR3 protein. The sample has more than 300,000 distinct CDR3 sequences, 41% seen once. Input material: glioma tissue, nonneoplastic brain tissue, or PBMCs (not recorded which). These receptor sequences come from a human donor with low-grade glioma or glioblastoma, undergoing nonglioma brain surgery, or in good health (not recorded which). CDR3s include the opening cysteine and the closing phenylalanine or tryptophan. The D gene is left open where the match is weak. Clone size, where shown, is once, few, many, or a class for clones that have expanded.

few	TRBJ2-3	TRBD1	TRBV7-2	TGTGCCAGCAGCTTTAGGGGACAGAGCACAGATACGCAGTATTTT	CASSFRGQSTDTQYF
.	TRBJ1-2	TRBD1	TRBV5-1	TGCGCCAGCAGCTTGGCGGGGACAGGGGGCGCGGGCTACACCTTC	CASSLAGTGGAGYTF
many	TRBJ2-7	TRBD1	TRBV6-6	TGTGCCAGCAGTTACACGACAGGGGTCGAGCAGTACTTC	CASSYTTGVEQYF
.	TRBJ2-1	.	TRBV4-1	TGCGCCAGCAGCCACATTAGGGACAAGAAGTTCTTC	CASSHIRDKKFF
many	TRBJ2-5	.	TRBV6-2/TRBV6-3	TGTGCCAGCAGCCCCGAAGCGGAGACCCAGTACTTC	CASSPEAETQYF
.	TRBJ1-1	.	TRBV28	TGTGCCAGCAGTTTGGGATCTCGAGATACTGAAGCTTTCTTT	CASSLGSRDTEAFF
.	TRBJ2-7	.	TRBV27	TGTGCCAGCAGTTTTGGGCCCGGGCACTACGAGCAGTACTTC	CASSFGPGHYEQYF
.	TRBJ2-1	.	TRBV7-9	TGTGCCAGCAGCGACGGGATCAATGAGCAGTTCTTC	CASSDGINEQFF
once	TRBJ2-1	.	TRBV4-3	TGCGCCAGCATCCAAGAGGTCGCGGGATCTTACAATGAGCAGTTCTTC	CASIQEVAGSYNEQFF
.	TRBJ2-6	.	TRBV15	TGTGCCACCAGGGGGTCTGGGGCCAACGTCCTGACTTTC	CATRGSGANVLTF
.	TRBJ1-4	.	TRBV5-6	TGTGCCAGCAGCTTGGTAAGGGGCGTCGGTGAAAAACTGTTTTTT	CASSLVRGVGEKLFF
few	TRBJ1-1	.	TRBV7-2	TGTGCCAGCAGCTTAGATCCGGGTTGGAGAGCTTTCTTT	CASSLDPGWRAFF
many	TRBJ2-1	TRBD1	TRBV6-2/TRBV6-3	TGTGCCAGCAGTCTGAGTTCTCGGGACAGACGGTACAATGAGCAGTTCTTC	CASSLSSRDRRYNEQFF
.	TRBJ2-1	TRBD1	TRBV5-1	TGCGCCAGCACCCTGGGACAGGGAGCAGGCGAGCAGTTCTTC	CASTLGQGAGEQFF
many	TRBJ1-2	.	TRBV4-2	TGTGCCAGCAGCCAAGTTCCGCCCGGCTATGGCTACACCTTC	CASSQVPPGYGYTF
.	TRBJ2-3	.	TRBV5-1	TGCGCCAGCAGCTCCCAGACAGGTGGTCCAGATACGCAGTATTTT	CASSSQTGGPDTQYF
many	TRBJ1-5	TRBD1	TRBV4-2	TGTGCCAGCAGCCAACCCGGACAGGGGAATCAACCCCAGCATTTT	CASSQPGQGNQPQHF
.	TRBJ2-3	TRBD1	TRBV29-1	TGCAGCGTTGCAGTCGGACAGGGGAGCACAGATACGCAGTATTTT	CSVAVGQGSTDTQYF
.	TRBJ2-7	TRBD1	TRBV20-1	TGCAGTGTTGCGGGACAGGGGATCTACGAGCAGTACTTC	CSVAGQGIYEQYF
.	TRBJ2-3	.	TRBV18	TGTGCCAGCTCACCACCAAGTGAAAGCACAGATACGCAGTATTTT	CASSPPSESTDTQYF
many	TRBJ1-1	TRBD1	TRBV6-6	TGTGCCAGCAGTTACGATCGGGCAGGGGGCACTGAAGCTTTCTTT	CASSYDRAGGTEAFF
many	TRBJ1-5	TRBD1	TRBV27	TGTGCCAGCAGCCGGGACAGGGGAGGTTCGTTCCGCAATCAGCCCCAGCATTTT	CASSRDRGGSFRNQPQHF
.	TRBJ2-1	.	TRBV28	TGTGCCAGCAGGGGACCGGGCCAACAAGGGAATGAGCAGTTCTTC	CASRGPGQQGNEQFF
few	TRBJ2-3	.	TRBV25-1	TGTGCCAGCAGTGAATGGGCGGGGTTATCCACAGATACGCAGTATTTT	CASSEWAGLSTDTQYF
.	TRBJ2-1	.	TRBV2	TGTGCCAGCATCCCACCGCTCTACAATGAGCAGTTCTTC	CASIPPLYNEQFF
.	TRBJ2-7	TRBD2	TRBV10-3	TGTGCCATCAGTGAGGTAGCGGGGGGACTCGAGCAGTACTTC	CAISEVAGGLEQYF